The 30 T cell receptor beta chains given below trace back to one sample, sequenced in a study of immune evolution from preneoplasia to lung adenocarcinoma. Profiled with immunoSEQ multiplex PCR; TCRdb holds only in-frame clones, not every one. The table lists 6,500 to 8,500 clones, about four fifths of them singletons. The sequenced material came from FFPE adjacent normal lung tissue. The source of these receptors is a person aged 55-85 years with lung adenocarcinoma.

This chain's CDR3 is CASSEGVGLNEQFF. CDR3 coding DNA: TGTGCCAGCAGCGAGGGGGTCGGCCTTAATGAGCAGTTCTTC. The chain combines TRBV9 with TRBJ2-1, with D possibly matching TRBD1 (6 bases). V lost 3 bases, J lost 7 bases, and 14 bases lay in between. Germline CDR1 reads SGDLS; CDR2 reads YYNGEE. The CDR3 spans 14 residues.

The chain employs TRBV18 and TRBJ1-5; D gene ambiguous. V was trimmed by 3 bases and J by 2 bases, leaving 5 bases between them. This CDR3 is built from 13 residues. CDR1 and CDR2 (germline): KGHSH, LQKENI. The CDR3: CASSPEGNQPQHF. CDR3 DNA sequence: TGTGCCAGCTCACCCGAGGGCAATCAGCCCCAGCATTTT.

The J gene is TRBJ2-4, the V gene TRBV10-3, with 7 positions matching TRBD2. After removal of 3 bases from V and 0 bases from J, the junction contained 5 bases not matched to a gene. The CDR3 totals 16 residues. CDR1 and CDR2 from the germline V gene are ENHRY and SYGVKD. Here the CDR3 reads CAISDTAGEAKNIQYF. DNA for the CDR3: TGTGCCATCAGTGACACGGCGGGAGAAGCCAAAAACATTCAGTACTTC.

Notes on this clone: One end of the junction varies from germline; a read error may be responsible. The J gene is TRBJ1-3, the V gene TRBV7-7; TRBD1 might be the D (6 bases). Looked up from germline, CDR1 is SSHAT and CDR2 is FNYEAQ (reference sequence). This CDR3 region has 15 residues. The CDR3 sequence: CASSLEPGVGNTIYF. The DNA of the CDR3 is TGTGCTAGCAGCTTAGAGCCAGGGGTCGGCAACACCATATATTTT.

V and J are TRBV6-5 and TRBJ1-2, with 8 bases matching TRBD1. The germline V gene encodes CDR1 MNHEY and CDR2 SVGAGI. The CDR3 totals 16 residues. Trimming removed 0 bases from V and 5 bases from J; junction bases left unmatched: 8. The CDR3 spells CASSYSFRGRDYGYTF. The CDR3, as DNA: TGTGCCAGCAGTTACTCCTTCAGGGGGCGCGATTATGGCTACACCTTC.

This chain uses TRBV29-1 with TRBJ1-1, with D possibly matching TRBD1 (6 bases). CDR1 is SQVTM and CDR2 is ANQGSEA in the germline V gene. The V gene lost 5 bases and the J gene lost 3 bases, with 13 bases spanning the gap. The CDR3 spans 13 residues. The CDR3 sequence: CSVSVGGDTEAFF. The CDR3 DNA reads as TGCAGCGTTTCCGTAGGGGGGGACACTGAAGCTTTCTTT.

This clone was observed a single time. An end of the junction does not agree with germline; a read error may underlie this. The chain joins TRBV7-7 to TRBJ2-5; 9 nucleotides align to TRBD1. The CDR3 is made up of 14 amino acids. Germline lookup yields CDR1 SSHAT and CDR2 FNYEAQ (reference sequence). This CDR3 is CASSLGQGARTQYF. DNA of the CDR3: TGTGCTAGCAGCCTGGGACAGGGCGCCAGGACCCAGTACTTC.

This clone was seen only a few times. V and J are TRBV5-1 and TRBJ2-7, with 8 positions matching TRBD1. In germline, CDR1 is SGHRS, CDR2 YFSETQ. Trimming cost V 0 bases and J 3 bases; bases outside gene matches: 5. The CDR3 is 15 amino acids. The CDR3 spells CASSLEGQENYEQYF. The CDR3 DNA follows: TGCGCCAGCAGCTTGGAGGGACAGGAAAACTACGAGCAGTACTTC.

This clone is large (0.1 to 1%) within its sample. The chain is built from TRBV15 and TRBJ2-2; possibly TRBD1 for D (6 bases). V was trimmed by 5 bases and J by 8 bases, leaving 21 bases between them. From germline, CDR1 is LNHNV and CDR2 YYDKDF (reference sequence). The CDR3 is 16 residues long. CDR3 coding DNA: TGTGCCACCAGCGGCCGAGAGAACAGGGATACTGGGGAGCTGTTTTTT. This gives the protein CATSGRENRDTGELFF.

The V gene is TRBV28, the J gene TRBJ1-5; D is undetermined. The V and J ends lost 6 bases and 5 bases respectively, with 8 bases between them. The CDR3 has 12 amino acids. Germline V CDR1 and CDR2: MDHEN, SYDVKM. The DNA for the CDR3 is TGTGCCAGCAGCCCGACCGATCAGCCCCAGCATTTT. It specifies CASSPTDQPQHF.

V and J are TRBV20-1 and TRBJ1-1; D remains ambiguous. Germline CDR1 DFQATT, CDR2 SNEGSKA (reference sequence). The CDR3 covers 11 residues. V lost 2 bases and J lost 5, with 6 bases in between. CDR3 DNA sequence: TGCAGTGCTAGACCAGAAACTGAAGCTTTCTTT. Translation gives CSARPETEAFF.

This clone has just a few counts. V usage is TRBV27 and J usage is TRBJ2-1; 9 bases line up with TRBD1. Germline CDR1 is MNHEY and CDR2 is SMNVEV (reference sequence). With 5 bases clipped from V and 5 bases from J, the junction kept 7 bases outside the gene matches. This CDR3 contains 15 residues. Here the CDR3 DNA reads TGTGCCAGCAGTCTCGGGACAGGGTACAACAATGAGCAGTTCTTC. Its translation is CASSLGTGYNNEQFF.

The J gene is TRBJ2-4, the V gene TRBV18; D perhaps matches TRBD1 (6 bases). In germline, CDR1 is KGHSH, CDR2 LQKENI. There are 14 residues in the CDR3. V was clipped by 2 bases and J by 8 bases, with 13 bases between them. CDR3 residues: CASSPEQGGHIQYF. CDR3 sequence (DNA): TGTGCCAGCTCACCAGAACAGGGCGGGCACATTCAGTACTTC.

This clone was counted between two and nine times. The chain has TRBV10-1 and TRBJ1-5, with D tentatively TRBD1 (6 bases). Germline V lookup: CDR1 WNHNN, CDR2 SYGVQD (reference sequence). V shed 4 bases and J shed 5 bases, with 15 bases lying between them. CDR3 length equals 15 residues. CDR3 protein: CASSVFAQGYQPQHF. The CDR3 DNA follows: TGCGCCAGCAGTGTTTTTGCACAGGGCTATCAGCCCCAGCATTTT.

The chain carries TRBV5-4 and TRBJ2-3, with D possibly being TRBD1 or TRBD2 (7 bases each). Germline V gene sequence: CDR1 SGHNT, CDR2 YYREEE (reference sequence). Trimming left V 0 bases short and J 6 bases short, with 11 bases between. CDR3 length equals 14 residues. The CDR3 protein is CASSLDRGGDTQYF. DNA for the CDR3: TGTGCCAGCAGCTTGGACAGGGGAGGGGATACGCAGTATTTT.

This sequence joins TRBV5-6 and TRBJ2-6; no firm D call. The germline V gene encodes CDR1 SGHDT and CDR2 YYEEEE. V was trimmed by 4 bases and J by 1 base, leaving 12 bases between them. The CDR3 contains 16 residues. CDR3 sequence reads: CASSPKTGSGANVLTF. The CDR3 DNA sequence: TGTGCCAGCAGCCCGAAGACTGGGTCTGGGGCCAACGTCCTGACTTTC.

By share, this clone counts as medium-sized. This chain connects TRBV19 to TRBJ2-3; 8 nucleotides match TRBD2. Trimming cost V 6 bases and J 3 bases; bases outside gene matches: 8. The CDR3 extends over 15 amino acids. CDR1 is LNHDA, CDR2 SQIVND, per germline (reference sequence). DNA of the CDR3: TGTGCCAGTAGGCGGATTGGCGGGAGGACAGATACGCAGTATTTT. Encoded protein: CASRRIGGRTDTQYF.

This chain joins TRBV27 and TRBJ2-7; D not resolved. From germline, CDR1 is MNHEY and CDR2 SMNVEV (reference sequence). The CDR3 is 14 amino acids. With 6 bases removed from V and 2 bases from J, the gap between germline ends came to 14 bases. CDR3 protein: CASRGYVPPYEQYF. CDR3 nucleotide sequence: TGTGCCAGCAGGGGGTACGTCCCCCCCTACGAGCAGTACTTC.

The chain carries TRBV27 and TRBJ1-6; 9 bases fit TRBD1. V lost 5 bases and J lost 7; bases outside the gene matches: 6. Germline V gene data show CDR1 as MNHEY and CDR2 as SMNVEV (reference sequence). The CDR3 consists of 15 residues. The chain's CDR3 is CASSLTGTGNSPLHF. In DNA, the CDR3 is TGTGCCAGCAGTCTGACCGGGACAGGGAATTCACCCCTCCACTTT.

The genes are TRBV7-6 and TRBJ2-2, with D unresolved. The CDR3 sequence is 13 residues long. V lost 5 bases and J 1 base, leaving 5 bases between the germline ends. Germline assignment: CDR1 SGHVS and CDR2 FNYEAQ. The CDR3 here is CASSPQNTGELFF. CDR3 nucleotides: TGTGCCAGCAGCCCCCAGAACACCGGGGAGCTGTTTTTT.

V usage is TRBV19 and J usage is TRBJ1-1, with 7 bases that match TRBD1. J was trimmed by 0 bases and V by 3 bases; bases with no gene match: 7. The V gene's germline CDR1 is LNHDA and CDR2 SQIVND (reference sequence). This CDR3 contains 16 residues. The CDR3 coding sequence is TGTGCCAGTAGTATTGGCAGGGGGATTATGAACACTGAAGCTTTCTTT. Translating it yields CASSIGRGIMNTEAFF.

This chain links TRBV6-1 with TRBJ1-2; 7 bases agree with TRBD1. V lost 6 bases, J lost 6 bases, and 7 bases stayed unmatched. The CDR3 runs to 13 residues. The germline V gene encodes CDR1 MNHNS and CDR2 SASEGT. CDR3 in amino acids: CASRKQGTDGYTF. The CDR3 DNA reads TGTGCCAGCAGAAAACAGGGGACGGATGGCTACACCTTC.

The rearrangement links TRBV7-2 to TRBJ1-1; D not resolved. Germline CDR1 SGHTA, CDR2 FQGNSA. Between the trimmed V and J ends, which lost 4 bases and 2 bases, there was a span of 8 bases. This CDR3 has 13 amino acids. The CDR3 DNA is TGTGCCAGCAGCTGGGCAGAAAACACTGAAGCTTTCTTT. Its protein is CASSWAENTEAFF.

The chain employs TRBV7-9 and TRBJ1-5; D unclear. CDR3 size: 13 residues. V lost 5 bases and J lost 6, with 11 bases in between. Looked up from germline, CDR1 is SEHNR and CDR2 is FQNEAQ (reference sequence). The CDR3 reads CASSKTYSQPQHF. The CDR3 DNA sequence: TGTGCCAGCAGCAAAACCTACAGTCAGCCCCAGCATTTT. Full variable domain (rest looked up from reference TRBV7-9 and TRBJ1-5): DTGVSQNPRHKITKRGQNVTFRCDPISEHNRLYWYRQTLGQGPEFLTYFQNEAQLEKSRLLSDRFSAERPKGSFSTLEIQRTEQGDSAMYLCASSKTYSQPQHFGDGTRLSIL.

The V and J genes are TRBV5-1 and TRBJ2-1, with TRBD2 matching 10 bases. Germline assignment: CDR1 SGHRS and CDR2 YFSETQ. The CDR3 has 16 residues. V lost 0 bases, J lost 1 base, and 1 base stayed unmatched. This CDR3 is CASSLEGLASYNEQFF. CDR3 nucleotides: TGCGCCAGCAGCTTGGAGGGACTAGCGTCCTACAATGAGCAGTTCTTC.

The chain employs TRBV18 and TRBJ2-7, with D hard to call. Germline-derived CDR1 and CDR2 are KGHSH and LQKENI. CDR3 length equals 14 residues. Trimming took 3 bases from V and 1 from J, leaving 10 bases between them. CDR3 loop: CASSPAFPSYEQYF. The CDR3 bases are TGTGCCAGCTCACCGGCATTCCCATCCTACGAGCAGTACTTC.

The chain joins TRBV15 to TRBJ2-7; D not resolved. Trimming pared 1 base from V and 4 bases from J, leaving 14 bases between. CDR1 LNHNV and CDR2 YYDKDF come from the germline V gene (reference sequence). There are 15 residues in the CDR3. The CDR3 region is CATSRATGPSYEQYF. DNA for the CDR3: TGTGCCACCAGCAGAGCTACTGGTCCCTCATACGAGCAGTACTTC.

J is TRBJ1-1 and V is TRBV29-1, with D unresolved. Germline CDR1 and CDR2: SQVTM and ANQGSEA. The CDR3 length is 12 residues. V was trimmed by 4 bases and J by 1 base, leaving 7 bases between them. CDR3 coding DNA: TGCAGCGTTGGGACGGGGAACACTGAAGCTTTCTTT. Protein product: CSVGTGNTEAFF.

This sequence joins TRBV5-6 and TRBJ2-3, with D uncertain. V was cut by 0 bases and J by 7 bases, with 9 bases left in between. The CDR3 consists of 13 residues. Germline lookup yields CDR1 SGHDT and CDR2 YYEEEE. CDR3 in amino acids: CASSLAGANTQYF. The CDR3 nucleotides are TGTGCCAGCAGCTTGGCAGGTGCTAATACGCAGTATTTT.

This clone was recorded only once. The gene calls are TRBV7-8 and TRBJ2-1; the D gene is possibly TRBD2 (6 bases). V shed 1 base and J shed 4 bases, with 14 bases lying between them. CDR3 length: 16 residues. Germline assignment: CDR1 SGHVS and CDR2 FQNEAQ. The CDR3 DNA sequence: TGTGCCAGCAGCTTAGTTTCGGCAGGGACTTACAATGAGCAGTTCTTC. Translation gives CASSLVSAGTYNEQFF. The entire variable domain, with the rest obtained from reference TRBV7-8 and TRBJ2-1, is as follows: GAGVSQSPRYKVAKRGQDVALRCDPISGHVSLFWYQQALGQGPEFLTYFQNEAQLDKSGLPSDRFFAERPEGSVSTLKIQRTQQEDSAVYLCASSLVSAGTYNEQFFGPGTRLTVL.